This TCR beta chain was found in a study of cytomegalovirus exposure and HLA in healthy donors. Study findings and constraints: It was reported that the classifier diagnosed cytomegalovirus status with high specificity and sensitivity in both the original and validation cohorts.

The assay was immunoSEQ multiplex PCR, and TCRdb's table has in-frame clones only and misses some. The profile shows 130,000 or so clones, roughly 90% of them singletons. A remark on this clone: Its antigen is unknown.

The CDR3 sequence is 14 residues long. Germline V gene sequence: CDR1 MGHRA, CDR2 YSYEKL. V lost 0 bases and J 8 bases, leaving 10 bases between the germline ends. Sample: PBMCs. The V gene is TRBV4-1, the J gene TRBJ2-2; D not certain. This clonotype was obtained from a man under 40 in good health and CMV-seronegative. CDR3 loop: CASSQDPLSGELFF. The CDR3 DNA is TGCGCCAGCAGCCAAGACCCCCTATCGGGGGAGCTGTTTTTT.